A selection of T cell receptor beta chains follows, all from one sample in a study of cytomegalovirus exposure and HLA in healthy donors. This table comes from immunoSEQ multiplex PCR, and its TCRdb copy is limited to in-frame clones, with some not included. The data hold 55,000 to 75,000 clones, with over 85% observed a single time. Sequencing was performed on PBMCs. The receptor set was obtained from a young man in good health and CMV-seropositive. Both conserved end residues are part of each CDR3. The D gene is left open where the match is weak. Clone size is given for some rows only: seen once, a few or many times, or a class if the clone is expanded.

size: NA
D: NA
V: TRBV5-4
J: TRBJ1-1
CDR3: CASSFRDGRNTEAFF
DNA: TGTGCCAGCAGCTTCCGGGACGGGAGGAACACTGAAGCTTTCTTT

size: NA
D: NA
V: TRBV5-1
J: TRBJ1-1
CDR3: CASSLARRDTEAFF
DNA: TGCGCCAGCAGCTTGGCCAGGAGGGACACTGAAGCTTTCTTT

size: NA
D: TRBD1
V: TRBV6-1
J: TRBJ2-1
CDR3: CASTDRGRDNEQFF
DNA: TGTGCCAGTACTGACAGGGGGCGAGACAATGAGCAGTTCTTC

size: NA
D: NA
V: TRBV11-3
J: TRBJ2-5
CDR3: CASSLDGPSPQETQYF
DNA: TGTGCCAGCAGCTTAGATGGGCCCAGCCCCCAAGAGACCCAGTACTTC

size: NA
D: NA
V: TRBV28
J: TRBJ2-5
CDR3: CASRTQGRGETQYF
DNA: TGTGCCAGCAGAACCCAGGGGAGGGGGGAGACCCAGTACTTC

size: NA
D: TRBD1
V: TRBV7-3
J: TRBJ1-5
CDR3: CASSFRPDRGKDSNQPQHF
DNA: TGTGCCAGCAGCTTCCGCCCTGACAGGGGGAAGGATAGCAATCAGCCCCAGCATTTT

size: NA
D: NA
V: TRBV5-6
J: TRBJ1-5
CDR3: CASSLATSNQPQHF
DNA: TGTGCCAGCAGCTTGGCTACGTCGAATCAGCCCCAGCATTTT

size: NA
D: NA
V: TRBV5-6
J: TRBJ2-7
CDR3: CASSPQGFRAYEQYF
DNA: TGTGCCAGCAGCCCGCAGGGTTTCAGGGCCTACGAGCAGTACTTC

size: NA
D: TRBD1
V: TRBV7-3
J: TRBJ2-3
CDR3: CASSFRDRDADTQYF
DNA: TGTGCCAGCAGCTTCCGGGACAGGGACGCAGATACGCAGTATTTT

size: NA
D: TRBD1
V: TRBV19
J: TRBJ1-6
CDR3: CASSSDRGWSPLHF
DNA: TGTGCCAGTAGTTCGGACAGGGGTTGGTCACCCCTCCACTTT

size: once
D: TRBD1
V: TRBV25-1
J: TRBJ1-5
CDR3: CASKGWGRGDEHF
DNA: TGTGCCAGCAAAGGATGGGGCAGGGGGGACGAGCATTTT

size: NA
D: TRBD2
V: TRBV19
J: TRBJ2-4
CDR3: CASSIKGRLAENIQYF
DNA: TGTGCCAGTAGTATCAAGGGAAGACTAGCGGAAAACATTCAGTACTTC

size: NA
D: TRBD2
V: TRBV14
J: TRBJ2-1
CDR3: CASSPQSHLAGEQFF
DNA: TGTGCCAGCAGCCCACAATCACACCTAGCGGGGGAGCAGTTCTTC

size: NA
D: TRBD1
V: TRBV18
J: TRBJ1-6
CDR3: CASSDRARGNSPLHF
DNA: TGTGCCAGCTCGGACCGGGCCAGGGGGAATTCACCCCTCCACTTT

size: NA
D: NA
V: TRBV15
J: TRBJ2-3
CDR3: CATSRDRSYDGVTDTQYF
DNA: TGTGCCACCAGCAGAGATCGCTCATATGACGGGGTGACAGATACGCAGTATTTT

size: NA
D: TRBD1
V: TRBV9
J: TRBJ2-1
CDR3: CASSARSYRGDEQFF
DNA: TGTGCCAGCAGCGCCCGTAGTTACAGGGGGGATGAGCAGTTCTTC

size: NA
D: NA
V: TRBV6-6
J: TRBJ2-7
CDR3: CASSYGSNPHEQYF
DNA: TGTGCCAGCAGTTACGGGAGTAATCCGCACGAGCAGTACTTC

size: NA
D: TRBD1
V: TRBV5-1
J: TRBJ1-6
CDR3: CASSLDSAGQGASPLHF
DNA: TGCGCCAGCAGCCTAGACTCCGCGGGACAGGGGGCCTCACCCCTCCACTTT

size: NA
D: TRBD2
V: TRBV2
J: TRBJ2-5
CDR3: CASSEILAGGVQYF
DNA: TGTGCCAGCAGTGAAATTTTAGCGGGAGGGGTCCAGTACTTC

size: NA
D: TRBD1
V: TRBV5-1
J: TRBJ1-2
CDR3: CASTIGGAYGYTF
DNA: TGCGCCAGTACTATAGGGGGCGCCTATGGCTACACCTTC

size: NA
D: TRBD1
V: TRBV13
J: TRBJ1-3
CDR3: CASSPQGDGNTIYF
DNA: TGTGCCAGCAGCCCCCAGGGGGACGGAAACACCATATATTTT

size: NA
D: TRBD1
V: TRBV5-1
J: TRBJ2-3
CDR3: CASSPGTGRTDTQYF
DNA: TGCGCCAGCAGCCCGGGGACAGGGCGCACAGATACGCAGTATTTT

size: NA
D: TRBD1
V: TRBV11-3
J: TRBJ2-5
CDR3: CASSLAYRGETQYF
DNA: TGTGCCAGCAGCTTAGCGTACAGGGGGGAGACCCAGTACTTC

size: NA
D: TRBD2
V: TRBV5-1
J: TRBJ2-1
CDR3: CASRPFSGGAGEQFF
DNA: TGCGCCAGCAGGCCGTTTAGCGGGGGGGCCGGTGAGCAGTTCTTC

size: NA
D: NA
V: TRBV6-5
J: TRBJ2-7
CDR3: CATSPTGSYEQYF
DNA: TGTGCCACATCCCCGACAGGATCCTACGAGCAGTACTTC

size: NA
D: NA
V: TRBV7-9
J: TRBJ2-4
CDR3: CASIPKTSNIQYF
DNA: TGTGCCAGCATCCCGAAGACAAGTAACATTCAGTACTTC

size: NA
D: TRBD1
V: TRBV6-1
J: TRBJ1-1
CDR3: CASTPQGANTEAFF
DNA: TGTGCCAGCACTCCGCAGGGGGCGAACACTGAAGCTTTCTTT

size: NA
D: NA
V: TRBV9
J: TRBJ1-6
CDR3: CASSPYPEGFSPLHF
DNA: TGTGCCAGTAGCCCCTACCCGGAGGGGTTCTCACCCCTCCACTTT

size: NA
D: TRBD2
V: TRBV7-2
J: TRBJ2-1
CDR3: CASSRWGGDEQFF
DNA: TGTGCCAGCAGCCGCTGGGGGGGGGATGAGCAGTTCTTC

size: NA
D: TRBD2
V: TRBV14
J: TRBJ2-2
CDR3: CASSQGRVAGDTPRELFF
DNA: TGTGCCAGCAGCCAAGGTCGGGTCGCGGGAGATACACCGAGGGAGCTGTTTTTT

size: NA
D: TRBD1
V: TRBV15
J: TRBJ2-2
CDR3: CATRRQGATGELFF
DNA: TGTGCCACCAGAAGACAGGGGGCCACCGGGGAGCTGTTTTTT

size: NA
D: TRBD2
V: TRBV5-6
J: TRBJ2-1
CDR3: CASSWVAGNEQFF
DNA: TGTGCCAGCAGCTGGGTAGCGGGAAATGAGCAGTTCTTC

size: NA
D: TRBD2
V: TRBV11-2
J: TRBJ2-1
CDR3: CASSSPRGGNEQFF
DNA: TGTGCCAGCAGCTCCCCCCGGGGGGGGAATGAGCAGTTCTTC

size: NA
D: NA
V: TRBV1
J: TRBJ2-7
CDR3: CTPSGSGFGEQYF
DNA: TGCACACCCTCGGGGAGCGGATTCGGCGAGCAGTACTTC

size: NA
D: NA
V: TRBV28
J: TRBJ1-5
CDR3: CASDGGDQPQHF
DNA: TGTGCCAGCGATGGGGGGGATCAGCCCCAGCATTTT

size: few
D: TRBD1
V: TRBV6-1
J: TRBJ1-5
CDR3: CASSGYGTGSNQPQHF
DNA: TGTGCCAGCAGTGGCTATGGGACAGGGAGCAATCAGCCCCAGCATTTT

size: NA
D: TRBD1
V: TRBV28
J: TRBJ2-7
CDR3: CASSSGQGVYEQYF
DNA: TGTGCCAGCAGTTCAGGACAGGGTGTATACGAGCAGTACTTC

size: NA
D: NA
V: TRBV30
J: TRBJ1-2
CDR3: CAWSVSGGVGYTF
DNA: TGTGCCTGGAGTGTAAGCGGAGGGGTTGGCTACACCTTC

size: NA
D: TRBD2
V: TRBV19
J: TRBJ2-7
CDR3: CASSTLAGGTEQYF
DNA: TGTGCCAGTAGTACGCTAGCGGGGGGGACCGAGCAGTACTTC

size: NA
D: TRBD1
V: TRBV5-4
J: TRBJ1-1
CDR3: CASSPRTGNTEAFF
DNA: TGTGCCAGCAGCCCAAGGACAGGGAACACTGAAGCTTTCTTT

size: NA
D: TRBD2
V: TRBV19
J: TRBJ2-1
CDR3: CASSISSGRGRGNEQFF
DNA: TGTGCCAGTAGTATTAGTAGCGGGAGGGGACGAGGCAATGAGCAGTTCTTC